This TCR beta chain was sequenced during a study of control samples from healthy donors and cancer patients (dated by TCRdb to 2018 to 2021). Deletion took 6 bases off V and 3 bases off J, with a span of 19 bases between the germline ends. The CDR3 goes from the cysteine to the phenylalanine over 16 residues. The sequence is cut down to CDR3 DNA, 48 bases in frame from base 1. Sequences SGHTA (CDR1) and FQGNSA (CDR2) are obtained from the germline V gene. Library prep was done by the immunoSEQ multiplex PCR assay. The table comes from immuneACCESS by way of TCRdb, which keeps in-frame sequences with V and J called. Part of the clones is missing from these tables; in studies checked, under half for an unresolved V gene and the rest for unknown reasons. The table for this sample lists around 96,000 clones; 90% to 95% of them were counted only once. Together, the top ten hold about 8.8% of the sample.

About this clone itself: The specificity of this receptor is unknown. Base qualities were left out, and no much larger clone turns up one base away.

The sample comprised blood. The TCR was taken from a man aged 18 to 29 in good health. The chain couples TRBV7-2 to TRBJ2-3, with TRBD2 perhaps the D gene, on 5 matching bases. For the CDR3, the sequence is CASRKEAFYQTDTQYF. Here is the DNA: TGTGCCAGCAGAAAGGAGGCTTTTTACCAGACAGATACGCAGTATTTT. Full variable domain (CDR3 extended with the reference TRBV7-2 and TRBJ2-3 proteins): GAGVSQSPSNKVTEKGKDVELRCDPISGHTALYWYRQSLGQGLEFLIYFQGNSAPDKSGLPSDRFSAERTGGSVSTLTIQRTQQEDSAVYLCASRKEAFYQTDTQYFGPGTRLTVL.